The 30 T cell receptor beta chains listed next were all sequenced from one sample in a study of cytomegalovirus exposure and HLA in healthy donors. A multiplex PCR was run with 60 Vbeta primers and 13 Jbeta primers. The assay was immunoSEQ multiplex PCR, and TCRdb's table has in-frame clones only and misses some. The data show approximately 160,000 clones, with roughly 65% seen just once and approximately 4.4% held by the top ten. The source material was PBMCs. The receptor source for this set is a young man in good health and CMV-seropositive.

The V and J genes are TRBV19 and TRBJ1-1; TRBD1 might be the D (6 bases). The germline gives CDR1 LNHDA, CDR2 SQIVND (reference sequence). Trimming took off 4 bases at V and 6 bases at J, with 12 bases between the two ends. CDR3 size: 13 residues. In nucleotides, the CDR3 is TGTGCCAGTAGTACCGTCGGACAGTCTGAAGCTTTCTTT. It codes for CASSTVGQSEAFF. The variable domain in full, completed from reference TRBV19 and TRBJ1-1, reads DGGITQSPKYLFRKEGQNVTLSCEQNLNHDAMYWYRQDPGQGLRLIYYSQIVNDFQKGDIAEGYSVSREKKESFPLTVTSAQKNPTAFYLCASSTVGQSEAFFGQGTRLTVV.

This clone was detected only a few times. The chain joins TRBV2 to TRBJ1-5; 10 positions agree with TRBD1. V lost 6 bases to trimming and J lost 7 bases; unmatched junction nucleotides: 6. Germline V lookup: CDR1 SNHLY, CDR2 FYNNEI. The CDR3 extends over 14 amino acids. The CDR3 DNA is TGTGCCAGCAGGGGACAGGGGAGGGGACAGCCCCAGCATTTT. Translating gives CASRGQGRGQPQHF.

The chain has TRBV2 and TRBJ1-5, with 7 bases matching TRBD1. The CDR3 is 13 residues long. Losses at the gene ends were 6 bases for V and 1 base for J; bases not matched to a gene: 0. Germline CDR1 SNHLY, CDR2 FYNNEI. CDR3 region: CASRQGSNQPQHF. The CDR3 region has the DNA TGTGCCAGCAGACAGGGGAGCAATCAGCCCCAGCATTTT.

This clone was seen a few times. The rearrangement uses TRBV28 and TRBJ1-2, with TRBD1 as a possible D gene (6 bases). The CDR3 spans 12 residues. The germline V gene has CDR1 MDHEN and CDR2 SYDVKM. V was pared by 7 bases and J by 2 bases, with 8 bases between. The chain's CDR3 is CASTGDNYGYTF. CDR3 coding DNA: TGTGCCAGCACAGGGGACAACTATGGCTACACCTTC.

The V gene is TRBV9, the J gene TRBJ2-6; weak D call: TRBD2 (5 bases). Germline CDR1 reads SGDLS; CDR2 reads YYNGEE. Trimming stripped 4 bases from V and 0 bases from J, with 11 bases between. The CDR3 covers 16 residues. The CDR3 region has the DNA TGTGCCAGCAGCCCGCGGGTTCTCTCTGGGGCCAACGTCCTGACTTTC. Translating gives CASSPRVLSGANVLTF.

The rearrangement links TRBV6-5 to TRBJ2-2; 7 positions agree with TRBD2. CDR3 length: 14 amino acids. Looked up from germline, CDR1 is MNHEY and CDR2 is SVGAGI. Trimming removed 6 bases from V and 5 bases from J; junction bases left unmatched: 6. CDR3 protein: CASRPGLETGELFF. The DNA of the CDR3 is TGTGCCAGCAGGCCCGGACTAGAGACCGGGGAGCTGTTTTTT.

The chain joins TRBV6-5 to TRBJ2-6, with TRBD1 matching 7 bases. The CDR3 is 16 residues long. Germline V gene data show CDR1 as MNHEY and CDR2 as SVGAGI. V dropped 2 bases and J dropped 8; count of bases not matched to a gene: 9. CDR3 nucleotide sequence: TGTGCCAGCAGTTACGAAGGGACAGTCGGGTCCAACGTCCTGACTTTC. Its translation: CASSYEGTVGSNVLTF.

The CDR3 loop is CASSQSGGQGGHEQYV. The CDR3 coding sequence is TGCGCCAGCAGTCAATCGGGGGGACAGGGAGGCCACGAGCAGTACGTC. This chain links TRBV23-1 with TRBJ2-7, with 9 bases that match TRBD1. TRBV23-1 is labeled an ORF, and its function is uncertain. The CDR3 covers 16 residues. V dropped 0 bases and J dropped 5; count of bases not matched to a gene: 8.

This sequence joins TRBV5-6 and TRBJ2-5; no clear D gene. The germline V and J ends were trimmed by 4 bases and 3 bases, with 10 bases remaining between them. Looked up from germline, CDR1 is SGHDT and CDR2 is YYEEEE. This CDR3 is 13 amino acids long. The CDR3 loop is CASSVSPEETQYF. For the CDR3, the DNA is TGTGCCAGCAGCGTTAGTCCGGAAGAGACCCAGTACTTC. Full variable domain (missing parts from reference TRBV5-6 and TRBJ2-5): DAGVTQSPTHLIKTRGQQVTLRCSPKSGHDTVSWYQQALGQGPQFIFQYYEEEERQRGNFPDRFSGHQFPNYSSELNVNALLLGDSALYLCASSVSPEETQYFGPGTRLLVL.

The chain is built from TRBV15 and TRBJ2-1; 7 bases are a match to TRBD1. The V gene's germline CDR1 is LNHNV and CDR2 YYDKDF (reference sequence). The V gene end was trimmed by 8 bases and the J gene end by 5 bases; junction bases not matched to a gene: 21. This CDR3 has 18 amino acids. The CDR3 reads CATRGPPSGQQFHNEQFF. The CDR3 DNA follows: TGTGCCACCCGAGGTCCTCCTTCGGGACAGCAGTTCCACAATGAGCAGTTCTTC.

The chain is built from TRBV30 and TRBJ1-1, with TRBD1 as a possible D gene (6 bases). The CDR3 sequence is 15 residues long. V dropped 3 bases and J dropped 0 bases, with 14 bases sitting between them. Per the germline V gene, CDR1 is GTSNPN and CDR2 is SVGIG (reference sequence). The CDR3 reads CAWSRGGGVNTEAFF. DNA for the CDR3: TGTGCCTGGAGCAGAGGGGGAGGGGTGAACACTGAAGCTTTCTTT. Together with reference TRBV30 and TRBJ1-1, the CDR3 gives the full variable domain: SQTIHQWPATLVQPVGSPLSLECTVEGTSNPNLYWYRQAAGRGLQLLFYSVGIGQISSEVPQNLSASRPQDRQFILSSKKLLLSDSGFYLCAWSRGGGVNTEAFFGQGTRLTVV.

The chain joins TRBV6-5 to TRBJ1-1; TRBD1 might be the D (5 bases). This CDR3 is 15 amino acids long. CDR1 and CDR2 (germline): MNHEY, SVGAGI. V lost 6 bases and J 1 base, leaving 15 bases between the germline ends. The CDR3 reads CASRTGVLGNTEAFF. DNA of the CDR3: TGTGCCAGCAGAACGGGGGTATTGGGGAACACTGAAGCTTTCTTT.

The chain joins TRBV11-3 to TRBJ2-7, with a possible D match to TRBD2 (5 bases). The V gene lost 5 bases and the J gene lost 2 bases, with 13 bases spanning the gap. The CDR3 contains 14 residues. CDR1 and CDR2 (germline): SGHNT, YENEEA. The CDR3 DNA is TGTGCCAGCAGCCCTCCGGGGTCAGCCTACGAGCAGTACGTC. Protein: CASSPPGSAYEQYV.

This chain joins TRBV30 and TRBJ1-3; D is unresolved. The CDR3 covers 15 residues. Trimming removed 7 bases from V and 0 bases from J, with 16 bases in between. In germline, CDR1 is GTSNPN, CDR2 SVGIG (reference sequence). The CDR3 nucleotides read TGTGCCTCGGATCTCAGGTCGACCTCTGGAAACACCATATATTTT. Protein product: CASDLRSTSGNTIYF.

This chain uses TRBV9 with TRBJ2-2; D might be TRBD2 (6 bases). CDR1 and CDR2 (germline): SGDLS, YYNGEE. Deletions cut 0 bases from V and 3 bases from J, with 12 bases between. The CDR3 contains 16 residues. DNA of the CDR3: TGTGCCAGCAGCGTAGAGAGGACTACCTACACCGGGGAGCTGTTTTTT. Translated: CASSVERTTYTGELFF.

The chain couples TRBV30 to TRBJ2-3; D gene uncertain. V gave up 2 bases and J gave up 1 base, with 4 bases separating them. The germline gives CDR1 GTSNPN, CDR2 SVGIG (reference sequence). The CDR3 extends over 12 amino acids. The DNA of the CDR3 is TGTGCCTGGAGTAGCGGCACAGATACGCAGTATTTT. This sequence encodes CAWSSGTDTQYF.

This clone was detected only once. This chain links TRBV19 with TRBJ2-1, with 11 bases aligning to TRBD2. This CDR3 spans 16 amino acids. After removal of 0 bases from V and 7 bases from J, the junction contained 5 bases not matched to a gene. Germline V gives CDR1 LNHDA, CDR2 SQIVND (reference sequence). DNA for the CDR3: TGTGCCAGTAGTATAGATGTAGCGGGAGGGTGGAATGAGCAGTTCTTC. Protein: CASSIDVAGGWNEQFF.

This clone has just a few counts. The CDR3 DNA is TGTGCCAGCACCGACCCAGGGGGACCCTTGGAGACCCAGTACTTC. Translating gives CASTDPGGPLETQYF. This chain joins TRBV6-1 and TRBJ2-5, with TRBD1 matching 7 bases. The J segment lost 5 bases and the V segment lost 7 bases, leaving 13 bases of the junction unmatched. Germline V gene sequence: CDR1 MNHNS, CDR2 SASEGT. CDR3 length equals 15 residues.

This clone appeared once. The V gene is TRBV12-5, the J gene TRBJ2-5; 14 nucleotides match TRBD2. CDR1 is LGHNT, CDR2 FRNRAP, per germline. The CDR3 has 17 amino acids. Trimming cost V 8 bases and J 5 bases; bases outside gene matches: 13. The CDR3 DNA follows: TGTGCTAGTCTAGAGACTAGCGGGAGGGCGGTCAGCGAGACCCAGTACTTC. Encoded protein: CASLETSGRAVSETQYF.

A few counts support this clone. The genes are TRBV27 and TRBJ2-3; weak D call: TRBD2 (5 bases). V lost 3 bases to trimming and J lost 5 bases, with 12 bases between them. Germline CDR1 MNHEY, CDR2 SMNVEV (reference sequence). CDR3 length: 14 amino acids. CDR3 amino acids: CASSFSGVEDTQYF. The CDR3 DNA reads TGTGCCAGCAGTTTTTCCGGGGTAGAAGATACGCAGTATTTT.

The V and J genes are TRBV29-1 and TRBJ1-3; D unresolved. The CDR3 is 15 residues long. Germline V CDR1 and CDR2: SQVTM, ANQGSEA. Deletions cut 5 bases from V and 2 bases from J, with 16 bases between. The CDR3: CSVLPGGRAGNTIYF. The CDR3 DNA sequence: TGCAGCGTTCTCCCCGGAGGGAGGGCTGGAAACACCATATATTTT.

This rearrangement joins TRBV23-1 to TRBJ1-2; D gene uncertain. TRBV23-1 is an ORF for which the function is uncertain. V lost 0 bases, J lost 7 bases, and 18 bases lay in between. The CDR3 extends over 16 amino acids. The CDR3 loop is CASSQSFGEGACGYTF. The CDR3, as DNA: TGCGCCAGCAGTCAATCGTTCGGGGAGGGTGCGTGTGGCTACACCTTC.

V usage is TRBV4-1 and J usage is TRBJ2-1; unclear D gene. This CDR3 has 14 amino acids. V lost 5 bases to trimming and J lost 9 bases, with 17 bases between them. Germline CDR1 reads MGHRA; CDR2 reads YSYEKL. The CDR3 nucleotides read TGCGCCAGCAGCTTTCGGAGAGTATCAAGTGAGCAGTTCTTC. Translation gives CASSFRRVSSEQFF.

The J gene is TRBJ2-2, the V gene TRBV29-1; TRBD1 aligns across 9 bases. Unmatched junction bases numbered 8, after V lost 2 bases and J lost 7 bases. From germline, CDR1 is SQVTM and CDR2 ANQGSEA. This CDR3 has 15 residues. Here the CDR3 DNA reads TGCAGCGTTGAAATCCAACAGGGGGCGGTCGGGGAGCTGTTTTTT. Translation gives CSVEIQQGAVGELFF.

The chain links TRBV2 to TRBJ2-1, with D hard to call. The V gene lost 4 bases and the J gene lost 4 bases, with 8 bases spanning the gap. Germline loops: CDR1 SNHLY, CDR2 FYNNEI. This CDR3 has 13 residues. The CDR3 is CASSVAQYNEQFF. Here the CDR3 DNA reads TGTGCCAGCAGTGTCGCACAGTACAATGAGCAGTTCTTC.

The CDR3 protein is CASSYSNRGPEAFF. DNA of the CDR3: TGTGCCAGCAGTTACTCAAACAGGGGTCCTGAAGCTTTCTTT. V usage is TRBV6-6 and J usage is TRBJ1-1; 7 nucleotides line up with TRBD1. With 0 bases clipped from V and 6 bases from J, the junction kept 4 bases outside the gene matches. CDR3 size: 14 residues. Germline V gene lookup returns CDR1 MNHNY and CDR2 SVGAGI (reference sequence).

This clone was recorded only once. The chain links TRBV30 to TRBJ1-5; a weak D match, TRBD1 (5 bases). Between the trimmed V and J ends, which lost 5 bases and 3 bases, there was a span of 11 bases. Looked up from germline, CDR1 is GTSNPN and CDR2 is SVGIG (reference sequence). This CDR3 contains 13 residues. The CDR3: CAWEQGYNQPQHF. For the CDR3, the DNA is TGTGCCTGGGAGCAGGGTTACAATCAGCCCCAGCATTTT.

The CDR3 DNA follows: TGTGCCAGCAGCGTAGCGGCGGGGACAGGGGTTCAGTACTTC. Translated, it gives CASSVAAGTGVQYF. This sequence joins TRBV9 and TRBJ2-4; TRBD1 aligns across 10 bases. V dropped 0 bases and J dropped 11; count of bases not matched to a gene: 5. Per the germline V gene, CDR1 is SGDLS and CDR2 is YYNGEE. There are 14 residues in the CDR3.

The chain is built from TRBV7-9 and TRBJ1-5, with D possibly matching TRBD1 (6 bases). CDR3 size: 14 residues. Germline V CDR1 and CDR2: SEHNR, FQNEAQ (reference sequence). Trimming shortened V by 0 bases and J by 6 bases, and 9 bases separated the two germline ends. For the CDR3, the DNA is TGTGCCAGCAGCTTAGCGCAAGGGGGTCAGCCCCAGCATTTT. It translates to CASSLAQGGQPQHF. The complete variable domain, with remaining parts taken from reference TRBV7-9 and TRBJ1-5, reads DTGVSQNPRHKITKRGQNVTFRCDPISEHNRLYWYRQTLGQGPEFLTYFQNEAQLEKSRLLSDRFSAERPKGSFSTLEIQRTEQGDSAMYLCASSLAQGGQPQHFGDGTRLSIL.

Turning to this clone: One end of the junction is discordant with germline, which a read error may explain. The chain links TRBV2 to TRBJ1-2; a possible D gene is TRBD1 (5 bases). The germline V gene has CDR1 SNHLY and CDR2 FYNNEI. This CDR3 is built from 12 residues. The CDR3 sequence is CAGEQAQGILAF. The CDR3 DNA reads as TGTGCCGGAGAGCAAGCCCAGGGCATTTTGGCGTTC.